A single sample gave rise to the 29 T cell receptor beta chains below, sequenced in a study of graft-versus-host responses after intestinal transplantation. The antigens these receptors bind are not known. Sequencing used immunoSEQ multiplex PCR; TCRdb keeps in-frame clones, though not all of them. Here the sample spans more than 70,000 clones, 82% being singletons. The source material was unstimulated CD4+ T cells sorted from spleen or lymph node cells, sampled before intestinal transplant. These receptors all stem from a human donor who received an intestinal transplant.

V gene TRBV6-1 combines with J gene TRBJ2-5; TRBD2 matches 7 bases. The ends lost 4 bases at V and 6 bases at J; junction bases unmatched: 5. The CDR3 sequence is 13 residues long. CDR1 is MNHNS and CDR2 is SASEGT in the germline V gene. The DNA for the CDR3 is TGTGCCAGCAGTGGGACTAGGGAACAGACCCAGTACTTC. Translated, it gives CASSGTREQTQYF.

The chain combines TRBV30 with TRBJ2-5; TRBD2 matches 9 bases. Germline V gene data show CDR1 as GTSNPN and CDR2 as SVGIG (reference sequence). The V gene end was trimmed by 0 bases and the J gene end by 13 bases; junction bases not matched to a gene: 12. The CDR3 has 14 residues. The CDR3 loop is CAWSVSGGPPSRYF. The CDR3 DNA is TGTGCCTGGAGTGTAAGCGGGGGGCCCCCGAGTCGGTACTTC.

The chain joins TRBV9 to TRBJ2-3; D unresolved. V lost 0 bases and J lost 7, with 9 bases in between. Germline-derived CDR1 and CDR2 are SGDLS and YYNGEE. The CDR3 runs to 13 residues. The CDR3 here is CASSVGQTNTQYF. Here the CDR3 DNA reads TGTGCCAGCAGCGTAGGTCAGACAAATACGCAGTATTTT.

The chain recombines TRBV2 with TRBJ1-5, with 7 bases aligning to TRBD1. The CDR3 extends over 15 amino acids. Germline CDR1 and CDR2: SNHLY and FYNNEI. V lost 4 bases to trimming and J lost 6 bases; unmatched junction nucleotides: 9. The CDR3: CASSVGQGVGQPQHF. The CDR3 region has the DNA TGTGCCAGCAGTGTAGGGCAGGGGGTAGGTCAGCCCCAGCATTTT.

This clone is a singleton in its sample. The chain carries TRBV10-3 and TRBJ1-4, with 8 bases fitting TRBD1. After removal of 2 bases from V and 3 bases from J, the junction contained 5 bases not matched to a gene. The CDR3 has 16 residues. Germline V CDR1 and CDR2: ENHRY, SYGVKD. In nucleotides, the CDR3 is TGTGCCATCAGTGAGCACGACAGGGGCTCTAATGAAAAACTGTTTTTT. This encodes CAISEHDRGSNEKLFF.

CDR3 coding DNA: TGTGCCACCAGCGCAGGATATCACTATGGCTACACCTTC. As protein: CATSAGYHYGYTF. The chain combines TRBV15 with TRBJ1-2; the D is unclear. CDR1 LNHNV and CDR2 YYDKDF come from the germline V gene (reference sequence). The CDR3 contains 13 residues. V lost 5 bases to trimming and J lost 3 bases, with 10 bases between them.

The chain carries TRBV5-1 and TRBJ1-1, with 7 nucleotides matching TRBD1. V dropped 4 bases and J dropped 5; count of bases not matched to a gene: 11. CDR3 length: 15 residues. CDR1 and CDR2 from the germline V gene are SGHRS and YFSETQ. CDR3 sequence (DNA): TGCGCCAGCAGCACGATTTCTAGGGGGCAAACTGAAGCTTTCTTT. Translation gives CASSTISRGQTEAFF.

As DNA, the CDR3 is TGTGCCAGCAGCTTACAGGGGGCTAATGAAAAACTGTTTTTT. It is translated as CASSLQGANEKLFF. The genes are TRBV28 and TRBJ1-4, with TRBD1 identical over 8 bases. CDR3 length: 14 residues. Germline loops: CDR1 MDHEN, CDR2 SYDVKM. The V segment lost 6 bases and the J segment 3 bases; nucleotides outside the gene matches: 3.

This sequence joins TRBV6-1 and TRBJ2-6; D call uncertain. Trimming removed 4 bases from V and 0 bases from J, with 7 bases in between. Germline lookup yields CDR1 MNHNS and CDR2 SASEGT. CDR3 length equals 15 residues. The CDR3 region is CASSATGSGANVLTF. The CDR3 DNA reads TGTGCCAGCAGTGCTACGGGCTCTGGGGCCAACGTCCTGACTTTC.

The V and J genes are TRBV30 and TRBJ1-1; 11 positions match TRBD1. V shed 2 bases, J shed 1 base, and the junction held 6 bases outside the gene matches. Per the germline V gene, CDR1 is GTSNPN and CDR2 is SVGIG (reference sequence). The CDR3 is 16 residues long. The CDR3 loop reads CAWSSGQGVRNTEAFF. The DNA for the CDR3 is TGTGCCTGGAGTTCGGGACAGGGGGTTCGGAACACTGAAGCTTTCTTT.

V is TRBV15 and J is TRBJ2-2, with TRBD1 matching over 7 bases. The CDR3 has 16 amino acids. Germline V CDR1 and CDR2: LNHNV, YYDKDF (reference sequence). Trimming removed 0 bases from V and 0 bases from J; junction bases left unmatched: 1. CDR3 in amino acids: CATSRDQGANTGELFF. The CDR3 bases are TGTGCCACCAGCAGAGATCAGGGGGCGAACACCGGGGAGCTGTTTTTT.

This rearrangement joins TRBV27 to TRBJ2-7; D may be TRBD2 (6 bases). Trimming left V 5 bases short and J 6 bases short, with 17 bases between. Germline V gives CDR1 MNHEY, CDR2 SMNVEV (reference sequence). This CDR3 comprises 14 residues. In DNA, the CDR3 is TGTGCCAGCAGTCCCTGGCCCCGGAGGGGCGAGCAGTACTTC. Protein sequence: CASSPWPRRGEQYF.

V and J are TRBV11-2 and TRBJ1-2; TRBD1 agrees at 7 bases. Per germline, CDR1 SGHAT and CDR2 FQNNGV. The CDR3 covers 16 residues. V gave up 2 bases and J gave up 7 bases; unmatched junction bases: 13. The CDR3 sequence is CASSLFTLDREGGYTF. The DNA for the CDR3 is TGTGCCAGCAGCTTATTTACTCTCGACAGGGAAGGTGGCTACACCTTC.

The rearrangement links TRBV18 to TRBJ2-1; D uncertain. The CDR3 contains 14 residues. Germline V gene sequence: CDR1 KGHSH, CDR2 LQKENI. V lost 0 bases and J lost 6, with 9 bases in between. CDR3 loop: CASSPPPVPNEQFF. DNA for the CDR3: TGTGCCAGCTCACCACCCCCGGTTCCCAATGAGCAGTTCTTC.

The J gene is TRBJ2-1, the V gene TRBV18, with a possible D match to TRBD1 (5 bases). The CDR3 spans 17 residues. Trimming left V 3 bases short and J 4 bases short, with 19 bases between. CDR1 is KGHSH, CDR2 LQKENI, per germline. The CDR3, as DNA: TGTGCCAGCTCACCGATTAGGTTACAGGCCCTGTACAATGAGCAGTTCTTC. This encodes CASSPIRLQALYNEQFF.

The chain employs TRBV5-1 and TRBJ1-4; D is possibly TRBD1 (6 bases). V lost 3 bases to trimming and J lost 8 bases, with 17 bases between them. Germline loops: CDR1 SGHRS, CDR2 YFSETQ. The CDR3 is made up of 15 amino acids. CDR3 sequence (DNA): TGCGCCAGCAGCTCCTCGGGGGGCGACGGCGAAAAACTGTTTTTT. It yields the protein CASSSSGGDGEKLFF.

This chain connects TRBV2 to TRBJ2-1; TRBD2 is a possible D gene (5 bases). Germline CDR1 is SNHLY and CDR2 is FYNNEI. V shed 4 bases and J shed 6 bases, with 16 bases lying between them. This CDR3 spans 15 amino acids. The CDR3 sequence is CASSGLARSTNEQFF. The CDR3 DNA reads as TGTGCCAGCAGTGGGTTAGCGCGGTCGACCAATGAGCAGTTCTTC.

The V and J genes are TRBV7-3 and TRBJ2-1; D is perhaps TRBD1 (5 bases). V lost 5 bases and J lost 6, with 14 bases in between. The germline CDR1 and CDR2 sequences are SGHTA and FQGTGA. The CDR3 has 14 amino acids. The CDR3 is CASSDPRGSNEQFF. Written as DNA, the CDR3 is TGTGCCAGCAGCGACCCAAGGGGTTCCAATGAGCAGTTCTTC.

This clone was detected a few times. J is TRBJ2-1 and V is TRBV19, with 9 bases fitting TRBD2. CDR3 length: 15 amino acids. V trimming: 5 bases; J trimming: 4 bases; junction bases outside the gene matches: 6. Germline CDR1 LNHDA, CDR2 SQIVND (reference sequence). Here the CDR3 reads CASSGGSGGYNEQFF. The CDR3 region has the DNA TGTGCCAGTAGTGGGGGAAGCGGGGGGTACAATGAGCAGTTCTTC. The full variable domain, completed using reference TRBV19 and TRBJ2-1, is DGGITQSPKYLFRKEGQNVTLSCEQNLNHDAMYWYRQDPGQGLRLIYYSQIVNDFQKGDIAEGYSVSREKKESFPLTVTSAQKNPTAFYLCASSGGSGGYNEQFFGPGTRLTVL.

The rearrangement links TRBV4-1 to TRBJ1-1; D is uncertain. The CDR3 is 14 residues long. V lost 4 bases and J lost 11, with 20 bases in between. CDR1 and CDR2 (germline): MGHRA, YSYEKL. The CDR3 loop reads CASSPGWADGGAFF. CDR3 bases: TGCGCCAGCAGCCCTGGATGGGCAGACGGAGGGGCTTTCTTT.

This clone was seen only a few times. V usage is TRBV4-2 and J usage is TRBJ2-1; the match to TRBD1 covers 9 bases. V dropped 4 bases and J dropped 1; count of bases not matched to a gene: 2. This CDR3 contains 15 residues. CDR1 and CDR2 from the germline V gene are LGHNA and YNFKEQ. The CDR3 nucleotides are TGTGCCAGCAGCCCGGGACAGGGTTCCTACAATGAGCAGTTCTTC. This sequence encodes CASSPGQGSYNEQFF.

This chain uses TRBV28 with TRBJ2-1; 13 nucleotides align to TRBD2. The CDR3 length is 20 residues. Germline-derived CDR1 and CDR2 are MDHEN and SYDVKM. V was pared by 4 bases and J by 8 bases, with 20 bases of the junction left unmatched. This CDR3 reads CASSYNRLFGLAGARDEQFF. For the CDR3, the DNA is TGTGCCAGCAGTTATAACCGCTTATTCGGACTAGCGGGAGCTAGGGATGAGCAGTTCTTC.

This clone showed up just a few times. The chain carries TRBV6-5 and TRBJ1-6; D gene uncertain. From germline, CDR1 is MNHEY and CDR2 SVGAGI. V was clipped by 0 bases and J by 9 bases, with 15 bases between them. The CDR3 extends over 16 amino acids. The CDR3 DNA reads TGTGCCAGCAGTTACTCGAACTGGCGGGGAGGTTCACCCCTCCACTTT. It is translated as CASSYSNWRGGSPLHF.

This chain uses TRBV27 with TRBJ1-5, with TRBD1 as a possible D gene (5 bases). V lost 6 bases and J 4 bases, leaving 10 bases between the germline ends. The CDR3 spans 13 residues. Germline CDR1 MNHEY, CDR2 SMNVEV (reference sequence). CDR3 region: CASRDSRNQPQHF. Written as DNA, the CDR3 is TGTGCCAGCAGAGACAGCAGGAATCAGCCCCAGCATTTT.

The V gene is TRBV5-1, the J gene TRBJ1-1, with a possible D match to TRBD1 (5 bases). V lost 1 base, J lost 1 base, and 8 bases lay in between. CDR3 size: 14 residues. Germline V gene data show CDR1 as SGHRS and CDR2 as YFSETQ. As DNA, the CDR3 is TGCGCCAGCAGCTTGTTTCAGGGGAACACTGAAGCTTTCTTT. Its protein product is CASSLFQGNTEAFF.

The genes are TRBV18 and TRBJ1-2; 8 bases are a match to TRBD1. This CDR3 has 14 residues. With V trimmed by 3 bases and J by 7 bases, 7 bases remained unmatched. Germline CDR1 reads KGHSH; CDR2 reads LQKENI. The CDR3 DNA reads TGTGCCAGCTCACCTTGGACAGGGACGGGTGGCTACACCTTC. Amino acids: CASSPWTGTGGYTF.

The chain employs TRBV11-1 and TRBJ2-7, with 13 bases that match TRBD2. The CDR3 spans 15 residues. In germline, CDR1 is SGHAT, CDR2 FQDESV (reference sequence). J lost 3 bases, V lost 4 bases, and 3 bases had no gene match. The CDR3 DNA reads TGTGCCAGCAGCTGGACTAGCGGGAGAATCTACGAGCAGTACTTC. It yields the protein CASSWTSGRIYEQYF.

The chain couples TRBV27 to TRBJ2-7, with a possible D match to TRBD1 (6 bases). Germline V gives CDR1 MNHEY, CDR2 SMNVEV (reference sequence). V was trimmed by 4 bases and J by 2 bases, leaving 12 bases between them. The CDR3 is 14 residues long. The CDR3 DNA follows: TGTGCCAGCAGTTACAGGGAGACCCCCTACGAGCAGTACTTC. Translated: CASSYRETPYEQYF.

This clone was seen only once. CDR3: CASSQDGRAAGNTIYF. As DNA, the CDR3 is TGCGCCAGCAGCCAAGATGGCAGGGCGGCTGGAAACACCATATATTTT. The V gene is TRBV4-1, the J gene TRBJ1-3, with D possibly TRBD1 on 5 matching bases. The CDR3 contains 16 residues. Between the trimmed V and J ends, which lost 0 bases and 2 bases, there was a span of 11 bases. CDR1 is MGHRA and CDR2 is YSYEKL in the germline V gene.